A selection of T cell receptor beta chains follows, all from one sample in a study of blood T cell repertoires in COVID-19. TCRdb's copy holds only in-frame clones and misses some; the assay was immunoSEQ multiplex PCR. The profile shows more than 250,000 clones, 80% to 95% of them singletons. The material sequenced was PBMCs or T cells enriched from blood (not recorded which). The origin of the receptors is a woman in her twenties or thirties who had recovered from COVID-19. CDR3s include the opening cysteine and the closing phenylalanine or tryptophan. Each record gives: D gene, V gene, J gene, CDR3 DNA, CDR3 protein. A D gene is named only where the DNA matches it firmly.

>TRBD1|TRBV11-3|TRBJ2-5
TGTGGAACACAGGGGCGAGAGGAGACCCAGTACTTC
CGTQGREETQYF
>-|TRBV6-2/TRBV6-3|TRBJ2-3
TGTGCCAGCAGTTCCGTGAGCACAGATACGCAGTATTTT
CASSSVSTDTQYF
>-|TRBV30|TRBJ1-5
TGTGCCGGCAGTTACTCACGGAGCGGTCAGCCCCAGCATTTT
CAGSYSRSGQPQHF
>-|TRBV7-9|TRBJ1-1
TGTGCCAGCAGCGCCCGCGGAGACACAGGGAGCGAAGCTTTCTTT
CASSARGDTGSEAFF
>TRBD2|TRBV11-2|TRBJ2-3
TGTGCCAGCAGCTCCCCTAGCGGTGGCACAGATACGCAGTATTTT
CASSSPSGGTDTQYF
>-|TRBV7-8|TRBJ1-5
TGTGCCAGCAGCCCCCAATCGACAATTCCCCTCAATCAGCCCCAGCATTTT
CASSPQSTIPLNQPQHF
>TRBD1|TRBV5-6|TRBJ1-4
TGTGCCAGCAGCGGCCAGGGGGGTACTAATGAAAAACTGTTTTTT
CASSGQGGTNEKLFF
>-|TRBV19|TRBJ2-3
TGTGCCAGTAGTTCGACCCCAGGGACTAGCACAGATACGCAGTATTTT
CASSSTPGTSTDTQYF
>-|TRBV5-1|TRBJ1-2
TGCGCCAGCAGCTTGGGGGAGTCGGGGAACTATGGCTACACCTTC
CASSLGESGNYGYTF
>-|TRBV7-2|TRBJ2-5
TGTGCCAGCAGCTTCGTCGGGGGTGGTTTGTTGGAGACCCAGTACTTC
CASSFVGGGLLETQYF
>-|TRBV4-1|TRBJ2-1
TGCGCCAGCAGCCAAGGGCTACAGGGACCCCTCTACAATGAGCAGTTCTTC
CASSQGLQGPLYNEQFF
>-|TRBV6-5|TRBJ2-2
TGTGCCAGCAGACAGGGAACGTACACCGGGGAGCTGTTTTTT
CASRQGTYTGELFF
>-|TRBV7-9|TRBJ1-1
TGTGCCAGCAGCATCAACCCGGGGGGTGAAGCTTTCTTT
CASSINPGGEAFF
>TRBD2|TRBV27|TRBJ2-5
TGTGCCACGAGACTAGCGACCTCCCAAGAGACCCAGTACTTC
CATRLATSQETQYF
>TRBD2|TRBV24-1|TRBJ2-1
TGTGCCACCAGTGACGGGGGGACCTCCTACAATGAGCAGTTCTTC
CATSDGGTSYNEQFF